This T cell receptor beta chain derives from a study of control samples from healthy donors and cancer patients. The germline CDR1 and CDR2 sequences are SQVTM and ANQGSEA. The V gene lost 3 bases and the J gene lost 5 bases, with 17 bases spanning the gap. The CDR3 is 15 residues long. Using immunoSEQ multiplex PCR, the repertoire was profiled, and TCRdb retains in-frame clones only, with some absent. The table shows roughly 190,000 clones, with 90% to 95% occurring only once. This sequence was found in a woman between 25 and 40 years old in good health. The sequenced sample consisted of blood. The chain combines TRBV29-1 with TRBJ2-1; possible D gene TRBD1, 6 bases. The CDR3 sequence is CSVDPNRVRDNEQFF. The CDR3, as DNA: TGCAGCGTTGACCCGAACAGGGTCAGGGACAATGAGCAGTTCTTC.